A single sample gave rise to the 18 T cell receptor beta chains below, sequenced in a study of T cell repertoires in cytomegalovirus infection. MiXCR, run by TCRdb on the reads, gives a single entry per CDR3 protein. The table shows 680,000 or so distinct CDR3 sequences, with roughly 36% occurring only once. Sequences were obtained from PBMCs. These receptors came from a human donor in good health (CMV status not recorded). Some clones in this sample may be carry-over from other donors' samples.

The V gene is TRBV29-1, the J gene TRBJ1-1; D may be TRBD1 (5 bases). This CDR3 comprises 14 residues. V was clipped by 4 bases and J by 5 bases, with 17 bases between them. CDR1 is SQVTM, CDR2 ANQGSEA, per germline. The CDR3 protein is CSVVRGLWGTEAFF. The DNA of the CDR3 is TGCAGCGTTGTCCGGGGTCTTTGGGGGACTGAAGCTTTCTTT.

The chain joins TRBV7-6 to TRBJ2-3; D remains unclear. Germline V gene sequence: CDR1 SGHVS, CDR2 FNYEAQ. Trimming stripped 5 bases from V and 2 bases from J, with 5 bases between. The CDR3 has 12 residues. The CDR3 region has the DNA TGTGCCAGCAGCCAGAACACAGATACGCAGTATTTT. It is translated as CASSQNTDTQYF.

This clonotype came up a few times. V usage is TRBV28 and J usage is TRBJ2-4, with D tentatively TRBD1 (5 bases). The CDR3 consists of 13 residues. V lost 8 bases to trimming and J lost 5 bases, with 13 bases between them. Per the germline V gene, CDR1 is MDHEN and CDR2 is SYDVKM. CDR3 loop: CASRMGQENIQYF. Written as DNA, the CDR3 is TGTGCCAGCCGTATGGGGCAAGAAAACATTCAGTACTTC.

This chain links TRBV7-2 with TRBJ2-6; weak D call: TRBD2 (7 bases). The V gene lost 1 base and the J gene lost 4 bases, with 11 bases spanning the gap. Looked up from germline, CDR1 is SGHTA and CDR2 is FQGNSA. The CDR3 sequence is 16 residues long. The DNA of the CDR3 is TGTGCCAGCAGCTTAGAGGGGGGGTGGGGGGCCAACGTCCTGACTTTC. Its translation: CASSLEGGWGANVLTF.

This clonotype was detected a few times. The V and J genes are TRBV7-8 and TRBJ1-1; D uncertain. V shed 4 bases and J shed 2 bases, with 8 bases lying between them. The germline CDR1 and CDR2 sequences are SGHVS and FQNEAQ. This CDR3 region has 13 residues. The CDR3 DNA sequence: TGTGCCAGCAGCTCTAGAATAAACACTGAAGCTTTCTTT. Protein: CASSSRINTEAFF.

DNA for the CDR3: TGTGCCACCGGGACTTACTACGAGCAGTACTTC. Translating gives CATGTYYEQYF. The rearrangement links TRBV15 to TRBJ2-7, with D possibly being TRBD2 (6 bases). The CDR3 extends over 11 amino acids. Germline V gives CDR1 LNHNV, CDR2 YYDKDF (reference sequence). Trimming took off 8 bases at V and 3 bases at J, with 8 bases between the two ends.

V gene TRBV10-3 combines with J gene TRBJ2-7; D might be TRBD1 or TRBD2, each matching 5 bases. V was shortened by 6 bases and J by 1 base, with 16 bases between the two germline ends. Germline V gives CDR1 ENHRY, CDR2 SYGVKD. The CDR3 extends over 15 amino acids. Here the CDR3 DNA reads TGTGCCATCAGGGTTTTCCGGGACGGATCCTACGAGCAGTACTTC. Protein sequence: CAIRVFRDGSYEQYF.

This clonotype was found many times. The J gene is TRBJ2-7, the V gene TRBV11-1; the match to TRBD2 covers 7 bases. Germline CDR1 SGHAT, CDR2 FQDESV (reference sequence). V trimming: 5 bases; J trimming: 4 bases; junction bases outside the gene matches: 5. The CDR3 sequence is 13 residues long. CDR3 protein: CASSRDYSYEQYF. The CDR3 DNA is TGTGCCAGCAGCCGGGACTACTCGTACGAGCAGTACTTC.

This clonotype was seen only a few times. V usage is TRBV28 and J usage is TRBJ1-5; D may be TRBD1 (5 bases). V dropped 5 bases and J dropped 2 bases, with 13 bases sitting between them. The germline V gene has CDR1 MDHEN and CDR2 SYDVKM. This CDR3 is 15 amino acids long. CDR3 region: CASSARMGGNQPQHF. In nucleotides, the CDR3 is TGTGCCAGCAGTGCGAGGATGGGGGGCAATCAGCCCCAGCATTTT.

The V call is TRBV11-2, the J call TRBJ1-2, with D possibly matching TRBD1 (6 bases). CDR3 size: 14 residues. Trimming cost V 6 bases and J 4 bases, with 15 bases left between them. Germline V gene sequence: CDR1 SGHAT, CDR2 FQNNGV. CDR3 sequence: CASSSPPGAYGYTF. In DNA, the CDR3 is TGTGCCAGCAGTTCACCCCCGGGGGCCTATGGCTACACCTTC.

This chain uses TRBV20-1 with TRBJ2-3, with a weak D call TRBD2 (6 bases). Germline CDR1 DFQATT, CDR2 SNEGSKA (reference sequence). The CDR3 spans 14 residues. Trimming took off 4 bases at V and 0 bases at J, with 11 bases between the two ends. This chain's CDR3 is CSAISRGSTDTQYF. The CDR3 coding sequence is TGCAGTGCTATTTCGCGGGGAAGCACAGATACGCAGTATTTT.

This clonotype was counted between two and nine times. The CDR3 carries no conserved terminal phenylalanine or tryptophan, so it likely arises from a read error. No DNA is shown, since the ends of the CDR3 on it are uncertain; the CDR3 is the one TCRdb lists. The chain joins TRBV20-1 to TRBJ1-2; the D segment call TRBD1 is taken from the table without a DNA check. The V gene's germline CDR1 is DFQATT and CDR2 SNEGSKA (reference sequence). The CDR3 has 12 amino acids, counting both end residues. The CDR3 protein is CSAKSGTGGLFS.

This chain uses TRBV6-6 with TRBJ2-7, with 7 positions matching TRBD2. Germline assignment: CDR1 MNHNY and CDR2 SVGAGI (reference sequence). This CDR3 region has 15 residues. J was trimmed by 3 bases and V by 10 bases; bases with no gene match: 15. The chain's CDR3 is CATSGGGSGFYEQYF. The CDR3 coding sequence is TGTGCCACCTCTGGCGGGGGTTCGGGGTTCTACGAGCAGTACTTC.

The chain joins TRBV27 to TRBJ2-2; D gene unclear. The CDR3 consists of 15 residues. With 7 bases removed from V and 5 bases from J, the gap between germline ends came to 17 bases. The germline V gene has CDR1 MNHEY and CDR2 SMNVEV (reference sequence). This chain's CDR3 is CASNPTLSLTGELFF. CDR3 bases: TGTGCCAGCAACCCGACCTTATCCTTGACCGGGGAGCTGTTTTTT.

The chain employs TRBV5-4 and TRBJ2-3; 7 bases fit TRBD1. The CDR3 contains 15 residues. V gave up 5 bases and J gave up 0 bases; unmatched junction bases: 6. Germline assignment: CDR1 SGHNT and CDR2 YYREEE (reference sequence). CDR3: CASRVTGESTDTQYF. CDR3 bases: TGTGCCAGCAGGGTCACAGGGGAAAGCACAGATACGCAGTATTTT.

CDR3 nucleotides: TGTGCCAGCAGTTACTCCATGGACTACACTGAAGCTTTCTTT. Protein sequence: CASSYSMDYTEAFF. The chain recombines TRBV6-5 with TRBJ1-1; D ambiguous. Germline CDR1 and CDR2: MNHEY and SVGAGI. V dropped 0 bases and J dropped 3 bases, with 8 bases sitting between them. CDR3 length: 14 amino acids.

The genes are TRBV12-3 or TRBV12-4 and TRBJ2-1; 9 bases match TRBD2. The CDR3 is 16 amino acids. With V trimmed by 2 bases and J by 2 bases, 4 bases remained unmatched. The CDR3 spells CASSLRAGGPYNEQFF. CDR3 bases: TGTGCCAGCAGTTTACGAGCGGGGGGACCCTACAATGAGCAGTTCTTC.

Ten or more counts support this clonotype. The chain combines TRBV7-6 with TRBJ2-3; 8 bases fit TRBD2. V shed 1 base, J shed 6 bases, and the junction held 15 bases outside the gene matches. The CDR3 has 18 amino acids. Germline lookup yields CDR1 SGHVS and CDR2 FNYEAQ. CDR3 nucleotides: TGTGCCAGCAGCTTAGGCCCCCCAGCGGGAGTTCCCCCCGATACGCAGTATTTT. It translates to CASSLGPPAGVPPDTQYF.